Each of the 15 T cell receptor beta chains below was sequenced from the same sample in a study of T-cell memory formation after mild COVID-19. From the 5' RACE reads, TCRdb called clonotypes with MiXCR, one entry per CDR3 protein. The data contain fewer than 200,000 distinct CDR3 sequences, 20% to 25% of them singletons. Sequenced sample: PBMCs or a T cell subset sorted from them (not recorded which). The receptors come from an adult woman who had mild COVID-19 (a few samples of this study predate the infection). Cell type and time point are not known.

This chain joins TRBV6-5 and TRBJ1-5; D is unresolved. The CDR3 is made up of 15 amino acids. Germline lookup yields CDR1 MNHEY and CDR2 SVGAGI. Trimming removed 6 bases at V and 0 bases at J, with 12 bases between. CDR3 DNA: TGTGCCAGCAGCAAAAAGGGTTTTAGCAATCAGCCCCAGCATTTT. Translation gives CASSKKGFSNQPQHF.

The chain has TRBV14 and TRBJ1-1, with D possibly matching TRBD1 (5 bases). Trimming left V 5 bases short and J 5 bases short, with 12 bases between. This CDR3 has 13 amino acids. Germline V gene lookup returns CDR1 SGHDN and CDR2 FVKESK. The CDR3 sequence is CASSSWDSTEAFF. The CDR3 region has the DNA TGTGCCAGCAGCTCTTGGGACTCTACTGAAGCTTTCTTT. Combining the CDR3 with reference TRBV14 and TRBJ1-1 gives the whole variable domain EAGVTQFPSHSVIEKGQTVTLRCDPISGHDNLYWYRRVMGKEIKFLLHFVKESKQDESGMPNNRFLAERTGGTYSTLKVQPAELEDSGVYFCASSSWDSTEAFFGQGTRLTVV.

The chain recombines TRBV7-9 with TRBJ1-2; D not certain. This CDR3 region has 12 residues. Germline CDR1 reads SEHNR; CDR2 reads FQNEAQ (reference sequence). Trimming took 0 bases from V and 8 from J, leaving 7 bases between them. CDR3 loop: CASSLASGGYTF. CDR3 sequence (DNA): TGTGCCAGCAGCTTAGCCTCGGGCGGCTACACCTTC. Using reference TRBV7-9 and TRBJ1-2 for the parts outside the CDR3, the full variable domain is DTGVSQNPRHKITKRGQNVTFRCDPISEHNRLYWYRQTLGQGPEFLTYFQNEAQLEKSRLLSDRFSAERPKGSFSTLEIQRTEQGDSAMYLCASSLASGGYTFGSGTRLTVV.

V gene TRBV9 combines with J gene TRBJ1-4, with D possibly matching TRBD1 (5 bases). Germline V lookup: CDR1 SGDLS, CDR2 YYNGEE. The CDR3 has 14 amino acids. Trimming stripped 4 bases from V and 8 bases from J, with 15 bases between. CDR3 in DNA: TGTGCCAGCAGCCCCGGGACCGTCGGGGAAAAACTGTTTTTT. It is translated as CASSPGTVGEKLFF.

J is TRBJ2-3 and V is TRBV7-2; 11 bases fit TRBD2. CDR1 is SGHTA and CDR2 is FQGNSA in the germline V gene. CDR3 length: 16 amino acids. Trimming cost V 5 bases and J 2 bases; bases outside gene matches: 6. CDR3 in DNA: TGTGCCAGCAGCATACGACTAGCGGGGAACACAGATACGCAGTATTTT. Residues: CASSIRLAGNTDTQYF.

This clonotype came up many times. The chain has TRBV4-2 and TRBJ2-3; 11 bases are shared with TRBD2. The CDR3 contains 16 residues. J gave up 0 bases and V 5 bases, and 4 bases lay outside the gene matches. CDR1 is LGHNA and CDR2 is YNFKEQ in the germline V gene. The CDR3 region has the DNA TGTGCCAGCAGCTTACTAGCGGGAGTTAGCACAGATACGCAGTATTTT. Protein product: CASSLLAGVSTDTQYF.

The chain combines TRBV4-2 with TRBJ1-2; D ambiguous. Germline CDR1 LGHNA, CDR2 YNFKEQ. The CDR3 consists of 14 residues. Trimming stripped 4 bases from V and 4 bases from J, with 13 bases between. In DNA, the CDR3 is TGTGCCAGCAGCCCGTCGATGCCTGGCTATGGCTACACCTTC. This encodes CASSPSMPGYGYTF.

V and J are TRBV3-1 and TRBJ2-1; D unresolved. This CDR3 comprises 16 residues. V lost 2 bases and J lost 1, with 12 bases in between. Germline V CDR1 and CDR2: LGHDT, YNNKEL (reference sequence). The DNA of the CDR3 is TGTGCCAGCAGCCAAAACCAACGAAGGTCCTACAATGAGCAGTTCTTC. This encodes CASSQNQRRSYNEQFF.

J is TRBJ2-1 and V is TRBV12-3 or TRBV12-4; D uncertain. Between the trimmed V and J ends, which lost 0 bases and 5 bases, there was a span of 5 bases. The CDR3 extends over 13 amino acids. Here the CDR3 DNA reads TGTGCCAGCAGTTTAGCCCCCCACAATGAGCAGTTCTTC. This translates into CASSLAPHNEQFF.

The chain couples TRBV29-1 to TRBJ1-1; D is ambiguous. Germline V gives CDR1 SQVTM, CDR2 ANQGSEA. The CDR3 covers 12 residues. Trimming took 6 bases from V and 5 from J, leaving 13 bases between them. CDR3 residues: CSVLTLRTEAFF. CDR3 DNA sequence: TGCAGCGTCCTGACTCTGAGAACTGAAGCTTTCTTT.

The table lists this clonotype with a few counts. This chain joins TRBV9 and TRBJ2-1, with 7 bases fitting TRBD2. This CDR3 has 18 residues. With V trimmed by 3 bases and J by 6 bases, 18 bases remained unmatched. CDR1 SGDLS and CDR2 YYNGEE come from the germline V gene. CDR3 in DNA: TGTGCCAGCAGCGACCACACCCTGACTAGCCGGAGGGCCAATGAGCAGTTCTTC. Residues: CASSDHTLTSRRANEQFF.

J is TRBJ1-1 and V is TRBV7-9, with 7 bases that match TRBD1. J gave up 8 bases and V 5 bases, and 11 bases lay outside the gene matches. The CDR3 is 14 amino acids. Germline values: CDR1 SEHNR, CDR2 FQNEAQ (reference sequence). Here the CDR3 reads CASSRYRGLREAFF. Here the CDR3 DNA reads TGTGCCAGCAGCCGGTACAGGGGACTTAGGGAAGCTTTCTTT.

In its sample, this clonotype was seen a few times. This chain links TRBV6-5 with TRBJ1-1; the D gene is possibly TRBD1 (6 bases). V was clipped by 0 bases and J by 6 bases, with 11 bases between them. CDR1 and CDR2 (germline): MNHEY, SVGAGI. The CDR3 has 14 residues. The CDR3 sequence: CASSYSKGGPEAFF. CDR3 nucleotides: TGTGCCAGCAGTTACTCGAAAGGGGGGCCTGAAGCTTTCTTT.

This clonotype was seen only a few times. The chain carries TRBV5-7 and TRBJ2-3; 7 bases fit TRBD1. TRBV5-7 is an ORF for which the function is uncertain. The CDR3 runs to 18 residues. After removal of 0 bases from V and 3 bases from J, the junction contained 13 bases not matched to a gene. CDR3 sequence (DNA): TGTGCCAGCAGCTTGGGGGACAGCTTCGAGCTCGGGACAGATACGCAGTATTTT. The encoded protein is CASSLGDSFELGTDTQYF.

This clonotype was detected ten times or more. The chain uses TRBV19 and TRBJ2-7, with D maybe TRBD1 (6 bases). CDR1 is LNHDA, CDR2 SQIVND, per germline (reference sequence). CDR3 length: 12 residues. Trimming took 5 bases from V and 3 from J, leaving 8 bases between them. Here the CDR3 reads CASSRGGYEQYF. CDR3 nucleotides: TGTGCCAGTAGTCGAGGGGGCTACGAGCAGTACTTC.